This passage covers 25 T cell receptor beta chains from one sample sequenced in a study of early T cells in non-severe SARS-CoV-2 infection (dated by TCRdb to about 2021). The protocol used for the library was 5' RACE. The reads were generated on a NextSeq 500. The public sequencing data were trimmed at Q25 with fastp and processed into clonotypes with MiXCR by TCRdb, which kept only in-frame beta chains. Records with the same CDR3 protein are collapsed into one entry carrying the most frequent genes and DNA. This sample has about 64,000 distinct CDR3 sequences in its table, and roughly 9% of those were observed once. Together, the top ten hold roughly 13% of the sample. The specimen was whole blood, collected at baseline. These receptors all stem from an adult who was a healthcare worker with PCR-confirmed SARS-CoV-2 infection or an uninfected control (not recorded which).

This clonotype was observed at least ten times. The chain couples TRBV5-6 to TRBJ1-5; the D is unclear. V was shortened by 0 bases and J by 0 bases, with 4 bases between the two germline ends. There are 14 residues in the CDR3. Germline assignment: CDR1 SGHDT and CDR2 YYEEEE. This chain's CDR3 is CASSLGYSNQPQHF. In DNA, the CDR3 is TGTGCCAGCAGCTTGGGTTATAGCAATCAGCCCCAGCATTTT. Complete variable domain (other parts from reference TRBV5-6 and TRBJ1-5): DAGVTQSPTHLIKTRGQQVTLRCSPKSGHDTVSWYQQALGQGPQFIFQYYEEEERQRGNFPDRFSGHQFPNYSSELNVNALLLGDSALYLCASSLGYSNQPQHFGDGTRLSIL.

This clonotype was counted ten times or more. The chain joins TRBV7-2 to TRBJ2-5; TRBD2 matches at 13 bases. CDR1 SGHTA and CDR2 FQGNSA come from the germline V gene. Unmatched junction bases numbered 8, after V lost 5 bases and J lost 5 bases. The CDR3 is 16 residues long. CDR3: CASSGGLAGVRETQYF. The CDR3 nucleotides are TGTGCCAGCAGCGGAGGACTAGCGGGAGTTCGGGAGACCCAGTACTTC.

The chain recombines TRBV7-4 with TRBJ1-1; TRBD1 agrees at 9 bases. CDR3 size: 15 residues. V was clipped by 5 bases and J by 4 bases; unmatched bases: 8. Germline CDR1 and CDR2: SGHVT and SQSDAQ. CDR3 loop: CASSQPQGACTEAFF. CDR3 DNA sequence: TGTGCCAGCAGCCAACCACAGGGGGCCTGCACTGAAGCTTTCTTT.

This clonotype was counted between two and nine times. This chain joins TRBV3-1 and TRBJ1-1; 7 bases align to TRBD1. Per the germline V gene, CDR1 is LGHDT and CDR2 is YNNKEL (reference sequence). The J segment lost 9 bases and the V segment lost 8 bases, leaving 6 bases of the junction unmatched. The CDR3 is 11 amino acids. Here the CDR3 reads CASRKQGQAFF. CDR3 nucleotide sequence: TGTGCCAGCCGCAAACAGGGGCAAGCTTTCTTT.

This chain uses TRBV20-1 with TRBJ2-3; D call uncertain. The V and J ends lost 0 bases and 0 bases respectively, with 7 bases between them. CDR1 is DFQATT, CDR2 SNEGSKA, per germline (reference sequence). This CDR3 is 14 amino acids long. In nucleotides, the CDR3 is TGCAGTGCTAGAGATTATCGAAGCACAGATACGCAGTATTTT. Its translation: CSARDYRSTDTQYF.

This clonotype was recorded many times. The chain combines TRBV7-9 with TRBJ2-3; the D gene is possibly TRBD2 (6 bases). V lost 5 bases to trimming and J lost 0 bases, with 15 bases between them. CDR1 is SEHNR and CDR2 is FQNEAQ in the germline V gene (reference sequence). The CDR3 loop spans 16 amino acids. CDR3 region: CASSKIAETSTDTQYF. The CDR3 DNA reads TGTGCCAGCAGCAAAATAGCGGAGACTAGCACAGATACGCAGTATTTT.

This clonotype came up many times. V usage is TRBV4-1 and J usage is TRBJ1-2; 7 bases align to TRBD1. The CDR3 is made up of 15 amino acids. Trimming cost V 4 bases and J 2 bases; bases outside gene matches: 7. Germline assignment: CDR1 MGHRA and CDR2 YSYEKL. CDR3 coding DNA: TGCGCCAGCAGCCCGAAGACCAGGGGGAACTATGGCTACACCTTC. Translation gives CASSPKTRGNYGYTF.

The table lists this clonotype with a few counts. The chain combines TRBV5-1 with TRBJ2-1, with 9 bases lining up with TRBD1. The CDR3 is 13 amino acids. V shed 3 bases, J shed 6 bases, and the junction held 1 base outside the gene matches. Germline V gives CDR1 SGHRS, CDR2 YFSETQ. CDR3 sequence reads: CASSSGQGNEQFF. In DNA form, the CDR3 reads TGCGCCAGCAGCTCGGGACAGGGCAATGAGCAGTTCTTC.

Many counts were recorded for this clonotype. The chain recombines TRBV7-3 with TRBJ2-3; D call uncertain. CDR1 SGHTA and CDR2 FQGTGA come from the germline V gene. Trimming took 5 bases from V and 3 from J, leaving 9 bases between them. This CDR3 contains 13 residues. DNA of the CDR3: TGTGCCAGCAGCCCTATTGGGACAGATACGCAGTATTTT. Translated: CASSPIGTDTQYF.

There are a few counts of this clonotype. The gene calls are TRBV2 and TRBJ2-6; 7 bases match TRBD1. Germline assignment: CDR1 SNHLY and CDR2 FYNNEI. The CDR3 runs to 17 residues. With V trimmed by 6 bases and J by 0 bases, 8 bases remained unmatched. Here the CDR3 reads CASSPRAGGSGANVLTF. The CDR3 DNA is TGTGCCAGCAGCCCCCGGGCAGGGGGCTCTGGGGCCAACGTCCTGACTTTC.

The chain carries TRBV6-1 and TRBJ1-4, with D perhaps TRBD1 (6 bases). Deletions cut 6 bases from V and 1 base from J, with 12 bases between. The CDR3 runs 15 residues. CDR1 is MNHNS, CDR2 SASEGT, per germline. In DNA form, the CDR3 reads TGTGCCAGCAGGTCTACAGGGCTAACTAATGAAAAACTGTTTTTT. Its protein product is CASRSTGLTNEKLFF.

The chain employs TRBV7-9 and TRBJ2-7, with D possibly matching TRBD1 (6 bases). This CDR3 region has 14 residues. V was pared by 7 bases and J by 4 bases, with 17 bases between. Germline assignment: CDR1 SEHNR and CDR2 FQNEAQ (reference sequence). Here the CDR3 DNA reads TGTGCCAGCACCCAGATGGGGGCCACATACGAGCAGTACTTC. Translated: CASTQMGATYEQYF.

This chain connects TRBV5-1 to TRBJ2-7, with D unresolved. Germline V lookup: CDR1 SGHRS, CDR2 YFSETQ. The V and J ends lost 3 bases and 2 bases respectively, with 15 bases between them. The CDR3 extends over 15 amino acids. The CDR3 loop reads CASSYGWSETYEQYF. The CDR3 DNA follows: TGCGCCAGCAGCTACGGCTGGTCCGAAACCTACGAGCAGTACTTC.

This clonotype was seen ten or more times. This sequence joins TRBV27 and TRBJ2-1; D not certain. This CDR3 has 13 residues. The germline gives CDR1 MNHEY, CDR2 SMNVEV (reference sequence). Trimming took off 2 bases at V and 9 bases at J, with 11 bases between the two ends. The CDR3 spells CASSLTDGVEQFF. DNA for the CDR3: TGTGCCAGCAGTTTAACCGATGGGGTTGAGCAGTTCTTC.

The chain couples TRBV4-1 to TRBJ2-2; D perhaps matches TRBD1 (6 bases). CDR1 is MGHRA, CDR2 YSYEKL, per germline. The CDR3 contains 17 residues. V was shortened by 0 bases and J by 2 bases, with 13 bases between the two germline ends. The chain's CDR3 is CASSQDLTRGNTGELFF. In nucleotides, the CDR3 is TGCGCCAGCAGCCAAGATTTGACCAGGGGTAACACCGGGGAGCTGTTTTTT.

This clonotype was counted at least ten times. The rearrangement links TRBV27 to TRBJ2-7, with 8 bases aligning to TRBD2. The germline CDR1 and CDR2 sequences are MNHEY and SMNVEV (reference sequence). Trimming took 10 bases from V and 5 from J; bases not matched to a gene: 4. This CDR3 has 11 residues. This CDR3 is CATGLAHEQYF. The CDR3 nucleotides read TGTGCCACCGGACTAGCCCACGAGCAGTACTTC.

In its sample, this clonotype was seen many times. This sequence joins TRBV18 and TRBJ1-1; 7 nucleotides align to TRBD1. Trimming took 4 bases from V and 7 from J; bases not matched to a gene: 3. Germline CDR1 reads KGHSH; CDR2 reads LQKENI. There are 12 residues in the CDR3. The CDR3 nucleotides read TGTGCCAGCTCACTGACAGGGCTTGAAGCTTTCTTT. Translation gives CASSLTGLEAFF.

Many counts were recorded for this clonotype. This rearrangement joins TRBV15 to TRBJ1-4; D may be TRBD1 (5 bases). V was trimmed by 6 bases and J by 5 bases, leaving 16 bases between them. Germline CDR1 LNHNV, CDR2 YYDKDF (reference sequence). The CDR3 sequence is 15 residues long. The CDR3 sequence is CATSTTGTGNEKLFF. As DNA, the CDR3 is TGTGCCACCAGTACAACCGGGACTGGGAATGAAAAACTGTTTTTT.

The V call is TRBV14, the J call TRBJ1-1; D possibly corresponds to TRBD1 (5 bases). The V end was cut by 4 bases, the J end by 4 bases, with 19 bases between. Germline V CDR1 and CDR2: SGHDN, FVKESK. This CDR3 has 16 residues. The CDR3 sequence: CASSPHHRGIGTEAFF. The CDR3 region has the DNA TGTGCCAGCAGCCCGCACCATCGGGGGATAGGCACTGAAGCTTTCTTT.

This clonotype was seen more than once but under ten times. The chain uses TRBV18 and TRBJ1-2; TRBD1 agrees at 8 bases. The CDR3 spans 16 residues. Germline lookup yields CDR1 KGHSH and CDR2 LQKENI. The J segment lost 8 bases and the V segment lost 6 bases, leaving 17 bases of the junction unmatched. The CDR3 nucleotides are TGTGCCAGCTCGCAAACAGGGGGAACTTCGGGATCCGGCTACACCTTC. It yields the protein CASSQTGGTSGSGYTF.

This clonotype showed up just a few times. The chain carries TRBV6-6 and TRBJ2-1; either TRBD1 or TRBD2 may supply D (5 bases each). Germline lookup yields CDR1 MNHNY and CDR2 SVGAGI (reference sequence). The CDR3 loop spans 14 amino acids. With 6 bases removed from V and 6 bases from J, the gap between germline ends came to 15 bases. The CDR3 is CASRLPGASNEQFF. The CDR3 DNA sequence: TGTGCCAGCAGATTACCCGGGGCGTCCAATGAGCAGTTCTTC.

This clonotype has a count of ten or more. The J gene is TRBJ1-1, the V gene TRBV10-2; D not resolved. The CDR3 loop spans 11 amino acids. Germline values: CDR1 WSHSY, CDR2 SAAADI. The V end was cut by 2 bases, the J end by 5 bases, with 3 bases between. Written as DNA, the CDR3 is TGCGCCAGCAGTGAGATAACTGAAGCTTTCTTT. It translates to CASSEITEAFF.

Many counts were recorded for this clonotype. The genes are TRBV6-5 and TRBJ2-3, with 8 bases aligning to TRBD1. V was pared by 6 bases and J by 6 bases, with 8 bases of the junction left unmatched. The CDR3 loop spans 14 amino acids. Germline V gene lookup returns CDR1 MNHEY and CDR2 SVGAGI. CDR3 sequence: CASSQRTGQDTQYF. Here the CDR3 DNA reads TGTGCCAGCAGCCAACGGACAGGGCAGGATACGCAGTATTTT.

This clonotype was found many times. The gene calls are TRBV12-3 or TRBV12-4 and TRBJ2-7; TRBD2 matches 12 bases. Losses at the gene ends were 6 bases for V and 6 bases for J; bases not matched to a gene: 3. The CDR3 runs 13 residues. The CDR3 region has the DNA TGTGCCAGCAGGACTAGCGGGAGTCCCGAGCAGTACTTC. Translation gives CASRTSGSPEQYF.

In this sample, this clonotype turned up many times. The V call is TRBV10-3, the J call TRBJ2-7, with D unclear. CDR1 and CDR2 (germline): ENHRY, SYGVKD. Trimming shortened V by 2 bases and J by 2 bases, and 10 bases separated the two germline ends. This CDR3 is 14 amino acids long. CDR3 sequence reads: CAISETPGPYEQYF. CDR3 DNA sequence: TGTGCCATCAGTGAGACCCCCGGGCCCTACGAGCAGTACTTC.